One and the same sample provided the 3 T cell receptor beta chains below, sequenced in a study of blood T cell repertoires in COVID-19. The protocol was immunoSEQ multiplex PCR, while the TCRdb copy is restricted to in-frame clones and leaves out a portion. The top ten clones hold 20% to 25% of a sample with 130,000 or so clones, just under 80% of them seen once. Sample: peripheral blood. Every receptor here comes from a human donor in a cohort sampled during active COVID-19.

V and J are TRBV11-2 and TRBJ2-3; 11 bases line up with TRBD1. The J segment lost 2 bases and the V segment lost 4 bases, leaving 8 bases of the junction unmatched. The germline gives CDR1 SGHAT, CDR2 FQNNGV. The CDR3 is 17 amino acids. CDR3 nucleotide sequence: TGTGCCAGCAGCTCTTTATGGACAGGGGGCATCACAGATACGCAGTATTTT. It translates to CASSSLWTGGITDTQYF.

This clone was seen a few times. V usage is TRBV7-2 and J usage is TRBJ2-1; 10 bases agree with TRBD1. The CDR3 covers 15 residues. V was clipped by 5 bases and J by 6 bases; unmatched bases: 7. Germline lookup yields CDR1 SGHTA and CDR2 FQGNSA. This CDR3 is CASSPPGQGFNEQFF. CDR3 sequence (DNA): TGTGCCAGCAGCCCGCCGGGACAGGGGTTCAATGAGCAGTTCTTC.

The V gene is TRBV12-5, the J gene TRBJ1-2; 8 nucleotides match TRBD1. The trim removed 5 bases at V and 1 base at J, leaving 3 bases unmatched. The CDR3 sequence is 14 residues long. Looked up from germline, CDR1 is LGHNT and CDR2 is FRNRAP. Written as DNA, the CDR3 is TGTGCTAGTGGTCGGGACAGGAGTAACTATGGCTACACCTTC. It codes for CASGRDRSNYGYTF.